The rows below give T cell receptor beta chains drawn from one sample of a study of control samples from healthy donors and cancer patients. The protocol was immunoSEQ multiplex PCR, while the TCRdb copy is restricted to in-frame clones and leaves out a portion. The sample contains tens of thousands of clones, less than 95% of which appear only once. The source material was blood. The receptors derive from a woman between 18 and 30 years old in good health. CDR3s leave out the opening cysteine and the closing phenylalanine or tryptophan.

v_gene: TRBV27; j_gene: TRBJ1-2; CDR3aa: ASNLRRGDPYGYT
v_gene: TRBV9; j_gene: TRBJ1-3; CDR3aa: ASPQGPSGNTIY
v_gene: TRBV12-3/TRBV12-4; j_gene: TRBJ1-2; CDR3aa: ASHGRPYYGYT
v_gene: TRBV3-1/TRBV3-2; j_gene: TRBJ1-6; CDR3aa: ASSHGGVPNSPLH
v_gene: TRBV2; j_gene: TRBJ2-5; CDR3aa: ASSEAGQEETQY
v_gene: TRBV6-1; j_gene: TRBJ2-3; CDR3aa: ASSEKETDTDTQY
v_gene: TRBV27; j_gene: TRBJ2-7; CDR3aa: ASRASGGDSYEQY
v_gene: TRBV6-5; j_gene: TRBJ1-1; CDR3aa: ASSYSGGEAAF
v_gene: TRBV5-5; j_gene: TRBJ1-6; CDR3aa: ASSLYIAGNLDSPLH
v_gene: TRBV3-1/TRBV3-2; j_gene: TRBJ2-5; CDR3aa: ASSQAGGANEETQY
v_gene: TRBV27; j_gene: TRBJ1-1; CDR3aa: ASSFTDSEAF